This T cell receptor beta chain was identified during a study of response to subunit inactivated influenza vaccine. Study conclusions and caveats: Authors suggested few new T cells are recruited by each seasonal influenza vaccination.

With regard to this clonotype: The antigen remains unidentified.

The J segment lost 5 bases and the V segment lost 10 bases, leaving 15 bases of the junction unmatched. This CDR3 contains 16 residues. TCRdb reanalysed the RT-PCR reads using MiXCR and keeps one entry per CDR3 protein. The sample records roughly 700,000 distinct CDR3 sequences, more than 11% being singletons. This sequence originates from a man aged 50-60 years who received an inactivated influenza vaccine. This specimen consisted of PBMCs from blood, obtained 14 days before vaccination. J is TRBJ2-2 and V is TRBV12-3 or TRBV12-4; 8 bases agree with TRBD1. The CDR3 DNA reads TGTGCCACCCGCAGGGGCGGCAGGGGGCCTACCGGGGAGCTGTTTTTT. Its translation is CATRRGGRGPTGELFF.